The 6 T cell receptor beta chains listed next were all sequenced from one sample in a study of T cells in Graves' hyperthyroidism and ophthalmopathy. RNA transcripts served as the template for amplifying TCR beta CDR3 regions. HTBI primers were employed in a first-round RT-PCR of the TCR CDR3. TCRdb independently ran MiXCR on the multiplex PCR reads; one entry per CDR3 protein. The profile covers some 580,000 distinct CDR3 sequences, with 16% appearing a single time and around 3.3% taken by the ten largest. Sequencing used blood. These receptors were taken from a woman in her thirties or forties with Graves' ophthalmopathy.

This sequence joins TRBV27 and TRBJ1-4; TRBD1 agrees at 11 bases. The germline gives CDR1 MNHEY, CDR2 SMNVEV (reference sequence). This CDR3 is built from 14 residues. The V gene end was trimmed by 3 bases and the J gene end by 7 bases; junction bases not matched to a gene: 1. CDR3 in amino acids: CASSFGTGGEKLFF. As DNA, the CDR3 is TGTGCCAGCAGTTTTGGGACAGGGGGTGAAAAACTGTTTTTT.

This clonotype was picked up a small number of times. This rearrangement joins TRBV6-1 to TRBJ1-1; D is ambiguous. This CDR3 contains 14 residues. In germline, CDR1 is MNHNS, CDR2 SASEGT. V lost 5 bases, J lost 11 bases, and 21 bases lay in between. DNA for the CDR3: TGTGCCAGCAGTTCCCCCTTGCAGCCAGTGGTGGCTTTCTTT. Amino acids: CASSSPLQPVVAFF.

The DNA for the CDR3 is TGTGCCAGCAGCTTAATTAGCGGGAGCCACGAGCAGTACTTC. Protein: CASSLISGSHEQYF. This sequence joins TRBV7-9 and TRBJ2-7; 9 bases fit TRBD2. The CDR3 is made up of 14 amino acids. The J segment lost 5 bases and the V segment lost 2 bases, leaving 4 bases of the junction unmatched. Germline V gene data show CDR1 as SEHNR and CDR2 as FQNEAQ (reference sequence).

This clonotype has at least ten counts. In DNA form, the CDR3 reads TGCAGTGCCCGTCTGGGCGGGGGGGCCGAAGAGACCCAGTACTTC. It translates to CSARLGGGAEETQYF. The chain recombines TRBV20-1 with TRBJ2-5; 9 bases are shared with TRBD2. This CDR3 has 15 residues. Germline V lookup: CDR1 DFQATT, CDR2 SNEGSKA (reference sequence). V gave up 6 bases and J gave up 3 bases; unmatched junction bases: 11.

The table lists this clonotype with a few counts. The genes are TRBV20-1 and TRBJ1-2, with unresolved D. CDR1 is DFQATT and CDR2 is SNEGSKA in the germline V gene (reference sequence). This CDR3 comprises 13 residues. Deletions cut 6 bases from V and 4 bases from J, with 15 bases between. In DNA, the CDR3 is TGCAGTGCGAGAAAACTGGACGGCTATGGCTACACCTTC. Amino acid sequence: CSARKLDGYGYTF.

Many counts were recorded for this clonotype. The chain has TRBV18 and TRBJ1-6; tentative D call: TRBD1 (5 bases). CDR1 is KGHSH, CDR2 LQKENI, per germline. The CDR3 covers 13 residues. Trimming stripped 6 bases from V and 7 bases from J, with 10 bases between. In nucleotides, the CDR3 is TGTGCCAGCTCCGGGGGGACGAATTCACCCCTCCACTTT. This translates into CASSGGTNSPLHF.